The clone carrying this T cell receptor beta chain has more than one count but fewer than ten. Germline V gene data show CDR1 as SGHRS and CDR2 as YFSETQ. V was pared by 4 bases and J by 6 bases, with 10 bases between. The CDR3 has 12 amino acids. These data are taken from a study of immune reconstitution after stem cell transplant in scleroderma. TCRdb re-derived calls from the RT-PCR reads in MiXCR, one entry per CDR3 protein. The table includes under 5,000 distinct CDR3 sequences, approximately 8.5% detected once. Sample collection was performed before or after autologous hematopoietic stem cell transplantation (not recorded which). The source of this sequence is a male donor with systemic sclerosis. This sequence joins TRBV5-1 and TRBJ1-1, with D possibly TRBD1 on 5 matching bases. This chain's CDR3 is CASSQTESEAFF. The CDR3 nucleotides read TGCGCCAGCAGCCAGACAGAATCTGAAGCTTTCTTT.